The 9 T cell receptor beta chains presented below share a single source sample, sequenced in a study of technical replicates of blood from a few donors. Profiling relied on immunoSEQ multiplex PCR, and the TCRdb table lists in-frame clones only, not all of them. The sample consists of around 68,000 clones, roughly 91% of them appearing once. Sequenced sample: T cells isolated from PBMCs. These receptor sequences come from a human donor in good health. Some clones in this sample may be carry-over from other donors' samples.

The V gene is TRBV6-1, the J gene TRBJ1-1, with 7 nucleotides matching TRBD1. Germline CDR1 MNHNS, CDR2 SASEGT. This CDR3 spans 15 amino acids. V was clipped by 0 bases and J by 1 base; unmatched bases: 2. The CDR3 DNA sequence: TGTGCCAGCAGTGAAGCCCCAGGGGGGAACACTGAAGCTTTCTTT. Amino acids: CASSEAPGGNTEAFF.

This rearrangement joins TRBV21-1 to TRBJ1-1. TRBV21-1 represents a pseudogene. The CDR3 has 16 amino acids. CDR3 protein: CASRREGGRLNTEAFF. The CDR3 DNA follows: TGTGCCAGCAGGAGGGAGGGGGGACGCCTAAACACTGAAGCTTTCTTT.

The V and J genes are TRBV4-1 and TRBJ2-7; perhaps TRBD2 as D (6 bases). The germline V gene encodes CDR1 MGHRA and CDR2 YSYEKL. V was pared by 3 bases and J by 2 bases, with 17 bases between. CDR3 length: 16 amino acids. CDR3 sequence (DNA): TGCGCCAGCAGCCAGCCCAGGCTGGGGGAGGCCTACGAGCAGTACTTC. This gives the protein CASSQPRLGEAYEQYF.

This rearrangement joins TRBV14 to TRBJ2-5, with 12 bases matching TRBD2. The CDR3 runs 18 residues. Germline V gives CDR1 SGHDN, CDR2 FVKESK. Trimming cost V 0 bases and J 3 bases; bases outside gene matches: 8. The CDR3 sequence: CASSQDGLAGRGKETQYF. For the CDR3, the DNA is TGTGCCAGCAGCCAAGACGGACTAGCGGGGAGAGGTAAAGAGACCCAGTACTTC.

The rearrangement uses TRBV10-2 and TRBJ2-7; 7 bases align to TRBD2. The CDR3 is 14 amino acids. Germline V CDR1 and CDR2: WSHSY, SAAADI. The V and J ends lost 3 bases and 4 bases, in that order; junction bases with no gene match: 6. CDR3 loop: CASSEVAGAYEQYF. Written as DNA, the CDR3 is TGCGCCAGCAGTGAAGTGGCGGGAGCATACGAGCAGTACTTC.

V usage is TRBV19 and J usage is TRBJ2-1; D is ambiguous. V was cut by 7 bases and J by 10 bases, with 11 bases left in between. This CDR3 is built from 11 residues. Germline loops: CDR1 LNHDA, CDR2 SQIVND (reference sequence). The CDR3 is CASTIVGEQFF. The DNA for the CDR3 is TGTGCCAGTACCATAGTCGGGGAGCAGTTCTTC.

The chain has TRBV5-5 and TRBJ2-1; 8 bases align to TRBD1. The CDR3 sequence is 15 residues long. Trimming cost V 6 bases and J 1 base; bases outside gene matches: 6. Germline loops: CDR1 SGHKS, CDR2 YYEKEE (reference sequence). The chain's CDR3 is CASTQGAGSYNEQFF. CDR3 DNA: TGTGCCAGCACCCAGGGGGCGGGATCCTACAATGAGCAGTTCTTC. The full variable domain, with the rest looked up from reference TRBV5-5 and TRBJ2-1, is DAGVTQSPTHLIKTRGQQVTLRCSPISGHKSVSWYQQVLGQGPQFIFQYYEKEERGRGNFPDRFSARQFPNYSSELNVNALLLGDSALYLCASTQGAGSYNEQFFGPGTRLTVL.

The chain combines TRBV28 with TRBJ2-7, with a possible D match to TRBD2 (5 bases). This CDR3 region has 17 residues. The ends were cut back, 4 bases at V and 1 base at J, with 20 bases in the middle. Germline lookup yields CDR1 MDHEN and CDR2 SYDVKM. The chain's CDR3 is CASSYRLEGPASYEQYF. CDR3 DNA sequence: TGTGCCAGCAGTTATCGGCTCGAGGGCCCAGCTTCCTACGAGCAGTACTTC.

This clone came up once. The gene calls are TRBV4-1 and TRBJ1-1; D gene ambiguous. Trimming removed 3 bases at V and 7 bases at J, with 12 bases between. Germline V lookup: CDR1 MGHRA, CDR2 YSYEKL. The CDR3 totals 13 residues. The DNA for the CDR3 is TGCGCCAGCAGCCAGGATTGGGCCAATGAAGCTTTCTTT. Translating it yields CASSQDWANEAFF.